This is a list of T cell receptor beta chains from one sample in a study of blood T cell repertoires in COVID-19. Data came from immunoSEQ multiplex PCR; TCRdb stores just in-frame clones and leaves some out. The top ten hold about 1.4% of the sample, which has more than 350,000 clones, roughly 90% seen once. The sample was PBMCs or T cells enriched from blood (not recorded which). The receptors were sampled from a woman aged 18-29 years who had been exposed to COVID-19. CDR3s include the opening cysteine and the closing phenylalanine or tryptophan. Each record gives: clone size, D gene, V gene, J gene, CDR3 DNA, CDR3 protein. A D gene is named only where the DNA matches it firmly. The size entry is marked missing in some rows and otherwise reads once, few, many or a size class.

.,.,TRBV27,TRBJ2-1,TGTGCCAGCAGTCCGCCATGGTCCGAGACACTCTACAATGAGCAGTTCTTC,CASSPPWSETLYNEQFF
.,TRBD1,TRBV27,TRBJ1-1,TGTGCCAGCAGTCCCGGACAGGGAGGGGGCACTGAAGCTTTCTTT,CASSPGQGGGTEAFF
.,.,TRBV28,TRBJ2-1,TGTGCCAGCAGTTTATTAGACAGGCTAATGTCGAATGAGCAGTTCTTC,CASSLLDRLMSNEQFF
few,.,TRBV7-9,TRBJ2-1,TGTGCCAGCAGCTTGTCTCCCGGGAATGAGCAGTTCTTC,CASSLSPGNEQFF
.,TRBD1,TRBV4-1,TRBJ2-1,TGCGCCAGCAGCCAAGCACCGGGACAGGGGAACTACAATGAGCAGTTCTTC,CASSQAPGQGNYNEQFF
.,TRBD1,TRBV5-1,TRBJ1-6,TGCGCCAGCAGCGGCATTACAGGGGGTTCACCCCTCCACTTT,CASSGITGGSPLHF
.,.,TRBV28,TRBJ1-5,.,CASSFVPAAGQPQHF
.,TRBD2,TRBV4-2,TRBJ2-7,TGTGCCAGCAGCCCGGGACTAGCGGACCCCTACGAGCAGTACTTC,CASSPGLADPYEQYF
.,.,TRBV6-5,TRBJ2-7,TGTGCCAGCAGACCCGGGGGTCTTTTGGGCGAGCAGTACTTC,CASRPGGLLGEQYF
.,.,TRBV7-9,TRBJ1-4,TGTGCCAGCCTGGGACACCCTAATGAAAAACTGTTTTTT,CASLGHPNEKLFF
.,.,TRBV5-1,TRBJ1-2,TGCGCCAGCACTTCTGGAGGGGCGTACGGCTACACCTTC,CASTSGGAYGYTF
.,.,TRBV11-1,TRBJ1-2,TGTGCCAGCAGCTTATTCTCAGATCGCTATGGCTACACCTTC,CASSLFSDRYGYTF
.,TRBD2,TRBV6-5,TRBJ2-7,TGTGCCAGCAGCCCAGGACTAGCGACAGGGCAGTACTTC,CASSPGLATGQYF
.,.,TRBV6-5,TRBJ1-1,TGTGCCAGCAGGAAGGGACTCCCCGTGAACACTGAAGCTTTCTTT,CASRKGLPVNTEAFF
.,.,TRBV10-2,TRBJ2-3,TGCGCCAGCAGTGACCCGACAGATACGCAGTATTTT,CASSDPTDTQYF
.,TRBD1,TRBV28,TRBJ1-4,TGTGCCAGCAGTTTAATTCGACAGGGTAGGGAAAAACTGTTTTTT,CASSLIRQGREKLFF
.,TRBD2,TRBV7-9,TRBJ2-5,TGTGCCAGCAGCCCGACTAGCGGGATCCGACCTCAAGAGACCCAGTACTTC,CASSPTSGIRPQETQYF
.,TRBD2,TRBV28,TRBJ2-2,TGTGCCAGCAGTGACCGGACTAGCGCCGGGGAGCTGTTTTTT,CASSDRTSAGELFF
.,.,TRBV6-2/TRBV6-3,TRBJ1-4,TGTGCCAGCAGTTACTACGGAGGAAAACTGTTTTTT,CASSYYGGKLFF
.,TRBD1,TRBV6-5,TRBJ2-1,TGTGCCAGCAGTTATGGACAGGGGCGTTACAATGAGCAGTTCTTC,CASSYGQGRYNEQFF
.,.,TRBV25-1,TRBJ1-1,TGTGCCAGCAGTGAATATGGGGGCCTGAACACTGAAGCTTTCTTT,CASSEYGGLNTEAFF
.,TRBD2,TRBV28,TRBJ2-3,TGTGCCAGCAGCCCTTTCCTCCCTTTACTAGCGGGTACCCCAGATACGCAGTATTTT,CASSPFLPLLAGTPDTQYF
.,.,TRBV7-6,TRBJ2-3,TGTGCCAGCAGCCTCCAGGGGATAAAAAAAGGGATAAAAAAAGATACGCAGTATTTT,CASSLQGIKKGIKKDTQYF
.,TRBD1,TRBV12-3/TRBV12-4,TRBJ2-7,TGTGCCAGCAAGGACAGGGGGCGTAACGAGCAGTACTTC,CASKDRGRNEQYF
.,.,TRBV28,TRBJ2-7,TGTGCCCCGGTGGTACAGACCTACGAGCAGTACTTC,CAPVVQTYEQYF
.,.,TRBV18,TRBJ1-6,TGTGCCAGCTCACCACCGGGAGGCGAGAATTCACCCCTCCACTTT,CASSPPGGENSPLHF
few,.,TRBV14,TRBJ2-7,TGTGCCAGCAGCCCGAGCTCCTACGAGCAGTACTTC,CASSPSSYEQYF
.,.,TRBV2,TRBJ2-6,TGTGCCAGCAGGGAACGGACAGTCTCGTCTGGGGCCAACGTCCTGACTTTC,CASRERTVSSGANVLTF
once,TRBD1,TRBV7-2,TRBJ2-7,TGTGTCAGCAGCCCCCGAGGGACAGGCAGCTCCTACGAGCAGTACTTC,CVSSPRGTGSSYEQYF
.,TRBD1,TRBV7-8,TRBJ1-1,TGTGCCAGCAGCTTAGGACAGGGGCACACTGAAGCTTTCTTT,CASSLGQGHTEAFF
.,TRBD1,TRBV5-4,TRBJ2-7,TGTGCCAGCAGCTTGGGGGGACAGTCCTACGAGCAGTACTTC,CASSLGGQSYEQYF
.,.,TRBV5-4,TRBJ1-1,TGTGCCAGCAGCTACAGCTCAAAGAACACTGAAGCTTTCTTT,CASSYSSKNTEAFF
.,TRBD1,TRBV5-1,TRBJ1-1,TGCGCCAGCAGCAGCGGACAGGGGCCGTTGAACACTGAAGCTTTCTTT,CASSSGQGPLNTEAFF
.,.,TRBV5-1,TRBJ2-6,TGCGCCAGCAGCTTGGCCGCAGGGGCTGGGGCCAACGTCCTGACTTTC,CASSLAAGAGANVLTF
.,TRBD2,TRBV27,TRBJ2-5,TGTGCCAGCAGTTTATTTTGGCGGGAGGGCCGAGAGACCCAGTACTTC,CASSLFWREGRETQYF
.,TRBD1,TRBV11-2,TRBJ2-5,TGTGCCAGCAGCTCCGAAGACAGGGAAGCTTCGTACTTC,CASSSEDREASYF
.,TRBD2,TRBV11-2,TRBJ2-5,TGTGCCAGCAGCTGGCGGGGGGGCCTAATGGAGACCCAGTACTTC,CASSWRGGLMETQYF
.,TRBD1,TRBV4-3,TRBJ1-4,TGCGCCAGCAGCCAATCCGGGACAGCCGTTAATGAAAAACTGTTTTTT,CASSQSGTAVNEKLFF
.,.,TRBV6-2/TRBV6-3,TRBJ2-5,TGTGCCAGCAGTTACTCTGACAGGCCCCCACAAGAGACCCAGTACTTC,CASSYSDRPPQETQYF
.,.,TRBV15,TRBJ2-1,TGTGCCACCAGCAGAGGGTACACCAATGAGCAGTTCTTC,CATSRGYTNEQFF